A selection of T cell receptor beta chains follows, all from one sample in a study of beta chain features in type 1 diabetes. Profiling relied on immunoSEQ multiplex PCR, and the TCRdb table lists in-frame clones only, not all of them. The sample yields about 47,000 clones, just under 45% seen once. Sequencing used stem cell memory CD4+ T cells from blood. The receptors were gathered from a man aged 25 to 45 with type 1 diabetes. Both conserved end residues are part of each CDR3. A D gene is named only where the DNA matches it firmly. Expanded clones are given a class, and other clones once, few, many or no size at all.

abundance: .
d_gene: .
v_gene: TRBV18
j_gene: TRBJ1-1
CDR3nt: TGTGCCAGTGCTGACGGACAGAACACTGAAGCTTTCTTT
CDR3aa: CASADGQNTEAFF

abundance: few
d_gene: .
v_gene: TRBV7-9
j_gene: TRBJ2-1
CDR3nt: TGTGCCAGCAGCGGCCGGGACACCAACAATGAGCAGTTCTTC
CDR3aa: CASSGRDTNNEQFF

abundance: .
d_gene: .
v_gene: TRBV4-3
j_gene: TRBJ1-1
CDR3nt: TGCGCCAGCAGCCAAGCGGGGTACACTGAAGCTTTCTTT
CDR3aa: CASSQAGYTEAFF

abundance: few
d_gene: .
v_gene: TRBV2
j_gene: TRBJ2-7
CDR3nt: TGTGCCAGCAGTGTACAGGGTTCCGAGCAGTACTTC
CDR3aa: CASSVQGSEQYF

abundance: .
d_gene: TRBD1
v_gene: TRBV5-6
j_gene: TRBJ2-5
CDR3nt: TGTGCCAGCAGCCTCTATCTGCGGACAGGGCCTGAAGAGACCCAGTACTTC
CDR3aa: CASSLYLRTGPEETQYF

abundance: .
d_gene: TRBD1
v_gene: TRBV7-2
j_gene: TRBJ1-2
CDR3nt: TGTGCCAGCAGCTTTAAACAGGGGCTTTATGGCTACACCTTC
CDR3aa: CASSFKQGLYGYTF

abundance: .
d_gene: TRBD1
v_gene: TRBV15
j_gene: TRBJ2-3
CDR3nt: TGTGCCACCAGCAGAGGGGACAGTCGACGCACAGATACGCAGTATTTT
CDR3aa: CATSRGDSRRTDTQYF

abundance: .
d_gene: .
v_gene: TRBV11-2
j_gene: TRBJ2-5
CDR3nt: TGTGCCAGCAGCTTGGGGGGGCGTGAGACCCAGTACTTC
CDR3aa: CASSLGGRETQYF

abundance: .
d_gene: .
v_gene: TRBV28
j_gene: TRBJ2-1
CDR3nt: TGTGCCAGCAGTTTATCAGGGAACTTCAACAATGAGCAGTTCTTC
CDR3aa: CASSLSGNFNNEQFF

abundance: few
d_gene: .
v_gene: TRBV27
j_gene: TRBJ1-1
CDR3nt: TGTGCCAGCAGTTCTACCTCAGGGGTCTGGGTGAACACTGAAGCTTTCTTT
CDR3aa: CASSSTSGVWVNTEAFF

abundance: .
d_gene: TRBD2
v_gene: TRBV28
j_gene: TRBJ2-1
CDR3nt: TGTGCCAGCAGTTTAGCTGGACTAGCGGGAGTGCGTGAGCAGTTCTTC
CDR3aa: CASSLAGLAGVREQFF

abundance: few
d_gene: TRBD2
v_gene: TRBV7-6
j_gene: TRBJ2-7
CDR3nt: TGTGCCAGCAGCCAAGGAGGACTAGCGGGGGATTACGAGCAGTACTTC
CDR3aa: CASSQGGLAGDYEQYF

abundance: .
d_gene: .
v_gene: TRBV2
j_gene: TRBJ1-5
CDR3nt: TGTGCCAGCAGTGCAGGCAGAGTCAATCAGCCCCAGCATTTT
CDR3aa: CASSAGRVNQPQHF

abundance: .
d_gene: .
v_gene: TRBV5-1
j_gene: TRBJ2-1
CDR3nt: TGCGCCAGCAGCTTTTTACAGGGTGGCAATGAGCAGTTCTTC
CDR3aa: CASSFLQGGNEQFF

abundance: few
d_gene: .
v_gene: TRBV7-2
j_gene: TRBJ2-5
CDR3nt: TGTGCCAGCAGCCCAACAAGGGGGGAGACCCAGTACTTC
CDR3aa: CASSPTRGETQYF

abundance: once
d_gene: .
v_gene: TRBV18
j_gene: TRBJ1-3
CDR3nt: TGTGCCAGCTCACTGGAGATCTCTGGAAACACCATATATTTT
CDR3aa: CASSLEISGNTIYF

abundance: .
d_gene: TRBD1
v_gene: TRBV28
j_gene: TRBJ2-4
CDR3nt: TGTGCCAGCAGTCCGACAGGGGTGGTCAAAAACATTCAGTACTTC
CDR3aa: CASSPTGVVKNIQYF

abundance: .
d_gene: .
v_gene: TRBV6-5
j_gene: TRBJ2-3
CDR3nt: TGTGCCAGCAGTTACCGAACACCGCGGTTAGATACGCAGTATTTT
CDR3aa: CASSYRTPRLDTQYF

abundance: .
d_gene: .
v_gene: TRBV6-5
j_gene: TRBJ2-1
CDR3nt: TGTGCCAGCAGTTACGGGACTCCCTTCAATGAGCAGTTCTTC
CDR3aa: CASSYGTPFNEQFF

abundance: few
d_gene: .
v_gene: TRBV19
j_gene: TRBJ1-5
CDR3nt: TGTGCCAGTAGCTTCCGGGGCCGGGGGAATCAGCCCCAGCATTTT
CDR3aa: CASSFRGRGNQPQHF

abundance: .
d_gene: .
v_gene: TRBV9
j_gene: TRBJ2-2
CDR3nt: TGTGCCAGCAGCGTACGGACGGGACAAGACACCGGGGAGCTGTTTTTT
CDR3aa: CASSVRTGQDTGELFF

abundance: .
d_gene: TRBD2
v_gene: TRBV6-5
j_gene: TRBJ2-5
CDR3nt: TGTGCCAGCAAATTTAGCGGGAGTGGGACCCAGTACTTC
CDR3aa: CASKFSGSGTQYF